The T cell receptor (beta chain) described here comes from a study of CD8+ T cells in alopecia areata. Overall study findings and caveats: In scalp, tofacitinib significantly decreased clonality and expanded CD8+ clones among the top 100. Under tofacitinib, numerous expanded lesional clonotypes remained detectable in scalp and blood. Given one nonresponder, whether baseline CD8+ expansion relates to response remains uncertain.

The sequencing template was cDNA reverse transcribed from extracted RNA. The protocol was immunoSEQ multiplex PCR, while the TCRdb copy is restricted to in-frame clones and leaves out a portion. The sample lists roughly 60,000 clones; about half were seen once. The sample holds one count of this clone. The target antigen is unknown. Treatment specified: oral pan-JAK inhibitor, 5-10 mg twice daily. CDR1 and CDR2 from the germline V gene are SQVTM and ANQGSEA. This CDR3 is 14 amino acids long. V gave up 4 bases and J gave up 0 bases; unmatched junction bases: 0. This chain links TRBV29-1 with TRBJ1-3; TRBD1 agrees at 10 bases. The sequencing used CD8+ T cells sorted from blood, collected around week 36, from a patient treated with tofacitinib. The sequence was collected from a human donor with alopecia areata. The CDR3 coding sequence is TGCAGCGTTGGGGACAGGGGCTCTGGAAACACCATATATTTT. This encodes CSVGDRGSGNTIYF.